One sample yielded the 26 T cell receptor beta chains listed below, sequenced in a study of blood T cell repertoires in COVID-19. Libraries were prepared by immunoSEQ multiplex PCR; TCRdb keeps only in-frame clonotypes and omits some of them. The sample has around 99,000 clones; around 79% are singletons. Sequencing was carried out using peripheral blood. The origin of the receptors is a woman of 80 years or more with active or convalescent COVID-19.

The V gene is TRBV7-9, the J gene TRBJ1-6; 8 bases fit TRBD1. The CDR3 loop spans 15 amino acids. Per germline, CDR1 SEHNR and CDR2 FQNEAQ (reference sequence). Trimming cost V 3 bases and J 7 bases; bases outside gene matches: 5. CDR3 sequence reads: CASSFGTGQNSPLHF. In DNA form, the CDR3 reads TGTGCCAGCAGCTTCGGGACAGGACAGAATTCACCCCTCCACTTT.

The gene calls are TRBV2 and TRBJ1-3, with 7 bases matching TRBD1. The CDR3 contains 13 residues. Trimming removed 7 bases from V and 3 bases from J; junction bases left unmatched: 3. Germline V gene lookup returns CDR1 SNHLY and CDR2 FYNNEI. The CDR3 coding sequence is TGTGCCAGCAATCGGGACAGTGGAAACACCATATATTTT. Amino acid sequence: CASNRDSGNTIYF.

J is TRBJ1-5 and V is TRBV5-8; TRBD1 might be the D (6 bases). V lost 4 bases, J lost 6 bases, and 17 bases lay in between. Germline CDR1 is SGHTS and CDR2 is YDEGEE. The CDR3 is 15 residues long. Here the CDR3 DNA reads TGTGCCAGCAGCCGCCTGGGGGCAGGGTCTCAGCCCCAGCATTTT. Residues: CASSRLGAGSQPQHF.

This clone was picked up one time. This CDR3 is CAWRSDSNYGYTF. The CDR3 bases are TGTGCCTGGAGGTCGGACTCTAACTATGGCTACACCTTC. This chain links TRBV30 with TRBJ1-2; no clear D. CDR3 size: 13 residues. Trimming shortened V by 3 bases and J by 0 bases, and 8 bases separated the two germline ends. Germline V CDR1 and CDR2: GTSNPN, SVGIG (reference sequence).

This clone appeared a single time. Here the CDR3 DNA reads TGTGCCAGCAGCCCTGACCGGGATACCACCTACGAGCAGTACTTC. Amino acid sequence: CASSPDRDTTYEQYF. J is TRBJ2-7 and V is TRBV7-2; D is perhaps TRBD2 (5 bases). Trimming took 5 bases from V and 2 from J, leaving 16 bases between them. Germline V gives CDR1 SGHTA, CDR2 FQGNSA. The CDR3 is 15 amino acids.

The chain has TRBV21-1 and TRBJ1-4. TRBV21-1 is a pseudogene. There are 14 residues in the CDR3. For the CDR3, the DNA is TGTGCCAGCAGCCCCGGGGGGGGCAAAGAAAAACTGTTTTTT. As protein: CASSPGGGKEKLFF.

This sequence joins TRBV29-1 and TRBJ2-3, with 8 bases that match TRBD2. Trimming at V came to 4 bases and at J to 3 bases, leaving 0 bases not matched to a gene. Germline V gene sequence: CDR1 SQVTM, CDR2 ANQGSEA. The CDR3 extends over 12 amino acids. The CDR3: CSVASGTDTQYF. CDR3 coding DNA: TGCAGCGTTGCTAGCGGGACAGATACGCAGTATTTT.

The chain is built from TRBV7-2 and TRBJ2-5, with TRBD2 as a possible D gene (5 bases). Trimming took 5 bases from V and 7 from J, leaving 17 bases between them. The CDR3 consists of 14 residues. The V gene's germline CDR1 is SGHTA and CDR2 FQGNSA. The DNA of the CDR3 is TGTGCCAGCAGCCTCCCGGGGTCGAGTGGGACCCAGTACTTC. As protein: CASSLPGSSGTQYF. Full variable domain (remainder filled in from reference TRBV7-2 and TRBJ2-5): GAGVSQSPSNKVTEKGKDVELRCDPISGHTALYWYRQSLGQGLEFLIYFQGNSAPDKSGLPSDRFSAERTGGSVSTLTIQRTQQEDSAVYLCASSLPGSSGTQYFGPGTRLLVL.

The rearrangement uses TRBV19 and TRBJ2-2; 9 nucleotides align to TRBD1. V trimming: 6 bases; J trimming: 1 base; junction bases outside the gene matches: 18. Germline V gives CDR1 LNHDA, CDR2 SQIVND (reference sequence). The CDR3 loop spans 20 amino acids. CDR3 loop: CASSIGWGQGITWNTGELFF. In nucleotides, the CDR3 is TGTGCCAGTAGCATTGGGTGGGGACAGGGCATAACTTGGAACACCGGGGAGCTGTTTTTT.

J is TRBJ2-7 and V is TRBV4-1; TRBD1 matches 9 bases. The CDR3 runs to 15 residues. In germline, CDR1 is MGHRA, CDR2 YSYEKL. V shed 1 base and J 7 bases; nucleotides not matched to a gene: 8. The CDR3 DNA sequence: TGCGCCAGCAGCCAAGCGACGGGACAGGGAAGGGAGCAGTACTTC. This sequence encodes CASSQATGQGREQYF.

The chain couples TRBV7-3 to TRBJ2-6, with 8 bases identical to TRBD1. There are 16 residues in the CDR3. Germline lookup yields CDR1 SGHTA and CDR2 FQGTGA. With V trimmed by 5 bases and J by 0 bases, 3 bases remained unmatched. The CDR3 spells CASSQGQVSGANVLTF. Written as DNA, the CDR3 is TGTGCCAGCAGCCAGGGACAGGTCTCTGGGGCCAACGTCCTGACTTTC.

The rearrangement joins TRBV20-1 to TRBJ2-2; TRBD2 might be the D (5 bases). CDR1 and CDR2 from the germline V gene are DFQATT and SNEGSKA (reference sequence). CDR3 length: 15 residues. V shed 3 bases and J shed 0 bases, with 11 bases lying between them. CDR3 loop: CSASASGSNTGELFF. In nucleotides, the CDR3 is TGCAGTGCTAGTGCGTCGGGGTCGAACACCGGGGAGCTGTTTTTT.

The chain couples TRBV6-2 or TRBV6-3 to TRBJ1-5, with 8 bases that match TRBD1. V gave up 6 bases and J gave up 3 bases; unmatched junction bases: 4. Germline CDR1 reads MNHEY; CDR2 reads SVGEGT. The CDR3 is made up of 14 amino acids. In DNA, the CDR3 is TGTGCCAGCAGCCTGGGACAGGCCAATCAGCCCCAGCATTTT. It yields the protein CASSLGQANQPQHF.

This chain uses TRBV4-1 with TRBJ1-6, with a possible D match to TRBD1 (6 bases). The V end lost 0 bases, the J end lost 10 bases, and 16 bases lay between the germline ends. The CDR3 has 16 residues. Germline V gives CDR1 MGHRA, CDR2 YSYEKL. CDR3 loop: CASSQEGGRMGSPLHF. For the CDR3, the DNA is TGCGCCAGCAGCCAAGAGGGGGGGCGAATGGGGTCACCCCTCCACTTT.

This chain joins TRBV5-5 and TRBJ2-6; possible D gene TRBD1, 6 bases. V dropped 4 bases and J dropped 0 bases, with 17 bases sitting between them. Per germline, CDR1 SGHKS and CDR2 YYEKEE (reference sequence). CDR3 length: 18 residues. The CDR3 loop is CASSHVGTLGSGANVLTF. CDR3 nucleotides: TGTGCCAGCAGCCATGTCGGGACACTAGGCTCTGGGGCCAACGTCCTGACTTTC. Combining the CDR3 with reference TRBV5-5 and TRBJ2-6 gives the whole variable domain DAGVTQSPTHLIKTRGQQVTLRCSPISGHKSVSWYQQVLGQGPQFIFQYYEKEERGRGNFPDRFSARQFPNYSSELNVNALLLGDSALYLCASSHVGTLGSGANVLTFGAGSRLTVL.

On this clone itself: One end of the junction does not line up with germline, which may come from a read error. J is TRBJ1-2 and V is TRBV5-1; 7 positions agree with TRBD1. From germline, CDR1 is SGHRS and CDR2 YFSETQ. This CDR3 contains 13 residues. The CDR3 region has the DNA TGTGCCAGCAGCCCGACAGGGATCTATGGCTACACCTTC. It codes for CASSPTGIYGYTF.

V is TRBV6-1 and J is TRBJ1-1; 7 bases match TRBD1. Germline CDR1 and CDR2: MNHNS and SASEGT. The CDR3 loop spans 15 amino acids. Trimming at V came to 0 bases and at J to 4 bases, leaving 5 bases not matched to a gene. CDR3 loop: CASSEATGFSTEAFF. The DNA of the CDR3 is TGTGCCAGCAGTGAAGCGACAGGGTTTTCCACTGAAGCTTTCTTT.

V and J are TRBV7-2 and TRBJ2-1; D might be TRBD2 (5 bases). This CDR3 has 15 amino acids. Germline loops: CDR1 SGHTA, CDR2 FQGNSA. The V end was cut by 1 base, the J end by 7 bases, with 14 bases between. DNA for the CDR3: TGTGCCAGCAGCTTAGGAACGGGAAAAGGGAATGAGCAGTTCTTC. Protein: CASSLGTGKGNEQFF.

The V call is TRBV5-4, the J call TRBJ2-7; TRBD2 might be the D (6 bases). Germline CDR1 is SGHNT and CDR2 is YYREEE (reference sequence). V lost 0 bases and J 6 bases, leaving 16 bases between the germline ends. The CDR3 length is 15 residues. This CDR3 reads CASSLEGRAGIEQYF. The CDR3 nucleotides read TGTGCCAGCAGCTTGGAGGGTAGGGCGGGGATCGAGCAGTACTTC.

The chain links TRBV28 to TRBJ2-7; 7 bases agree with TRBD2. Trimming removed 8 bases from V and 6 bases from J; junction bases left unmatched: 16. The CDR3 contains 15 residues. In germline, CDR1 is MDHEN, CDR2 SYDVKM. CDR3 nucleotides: TGTGCCAGCGACGACCGCCTTGGGGGGGGAAGCGAGCAGTACTTC. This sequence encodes CASDDRLGGGSEQYF.

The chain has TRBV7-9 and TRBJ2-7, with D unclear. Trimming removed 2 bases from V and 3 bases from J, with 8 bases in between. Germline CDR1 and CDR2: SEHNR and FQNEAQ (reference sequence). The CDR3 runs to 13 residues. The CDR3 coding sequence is TGTGCCAGCAGCTTACTGCGGAGCTACGAGCAGTACTTC. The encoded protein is CASSLLRSYEQYF.

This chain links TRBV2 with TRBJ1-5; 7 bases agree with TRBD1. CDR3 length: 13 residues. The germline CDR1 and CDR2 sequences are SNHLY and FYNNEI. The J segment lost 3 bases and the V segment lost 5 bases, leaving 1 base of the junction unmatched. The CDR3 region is CASSTGDNQPQHF. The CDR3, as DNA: TGTGCCAGCAGTACAGGGGACAATCAGCCCCAGCATTTT.

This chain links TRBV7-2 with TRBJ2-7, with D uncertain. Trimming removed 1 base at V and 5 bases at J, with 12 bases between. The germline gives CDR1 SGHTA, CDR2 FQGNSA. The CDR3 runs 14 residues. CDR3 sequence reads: CASSLGEVANEQYF. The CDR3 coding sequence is TGTGCCAGCAGCTTAGGTGAGGTAGCCAACGAGCAGTACTTC.

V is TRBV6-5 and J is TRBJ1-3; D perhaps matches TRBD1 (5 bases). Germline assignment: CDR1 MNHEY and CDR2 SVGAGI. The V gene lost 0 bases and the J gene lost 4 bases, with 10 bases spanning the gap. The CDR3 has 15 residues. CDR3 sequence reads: CASSYSEGVGNTIYF. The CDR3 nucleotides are TGTGCCAGCAGTTACTCGGAAGGGGTCGGAAACACCATATATTTT.

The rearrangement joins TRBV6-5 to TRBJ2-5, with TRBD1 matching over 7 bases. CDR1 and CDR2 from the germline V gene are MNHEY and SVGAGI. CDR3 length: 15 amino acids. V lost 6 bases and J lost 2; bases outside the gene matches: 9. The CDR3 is CASSQAGTAQETQYF. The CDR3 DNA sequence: TGTGCCAGCAGCCAAGCCGGGACAGCACAAGAGACCCAGTACTTC.

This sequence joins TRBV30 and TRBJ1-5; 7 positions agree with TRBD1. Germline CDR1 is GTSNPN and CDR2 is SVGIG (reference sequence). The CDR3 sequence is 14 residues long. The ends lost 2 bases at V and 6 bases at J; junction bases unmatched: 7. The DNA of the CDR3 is TGTGCCTGGAGTTACGGGACAGATGGTCAGCCCCAGCATTTT. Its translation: CAWSYGTDGQPQHF.